One and the same sample provided the 15 T cell receptor beta chains below, sequenced in a study of blood T cell repertoires in COVID-19. Sequencing was performed with immunoSEQ multiplex PCR; in TCRdb, only in-frame clones are kept and a portion is missing. The sample contains 170,000 or so clones, about 86% of which appear only once. Sequencing input: peripheral blood. Source of these receptors: a woman in her 70s with COVID-19, enrolled during active disease.

Here the CDR3 DNA reads TGTGCCTGGACCACTGAGGTTAACACTGAAGCTTTCTTT. Encoded protein: CAWTTEVNTEAFF. The chain couples TRBV30 to TRBJ1-1; D uncertain. The CDR3 runs 13 residues. Germline V gene sequence: CDR1 GTSNPN, CDR2 SVGIG (reference sequence). V shed 4 bases and J shed 2 bases, with 11 bases lying between them.

The rearrangement uses TRBV6-6 and TRBJ1-3, with D uncertain. This CDR3 is 15 amino acids long. V gave up 0 bases and J gave up 0 bases, with 6 bases separating them. Germline CDR1 and CDR2: MNHNY and SVGAGI (reference sequence). DNA for the CDR3: TGTGCCAGCAGTTACTCCCAGGACTCTGGAAACACCATATATTTT. Translated, it gives CASSYSQDSGNTIYF.

V gene TRBV28 combines with J gene TRBJ1-4; 7 bases are a match to TRBD1. This CDR3 has 15 amino acids. Germline V gene data show CDR1 as MDHEN and CDR2 as SYDVKM. With 2 bases clipped from V and 8 bases from J, the junction kept 8 bases outside the gene matches. This CDR3 reads CASSLTRQGGEKLFF. CDR3 DNA sequence: TGTGCCAGCAGTTTAACCAGACAGGGTGGAGAAAAACTGTTTTTT.

The chain employs TRBV7-2 and TRBJ2-7; 13 positions match TRBD2. Per germline, CDR1 SGHTA and CDR2 FQGNSA. Trimming took 5 bases from V and 2 from J; bases not matched to a gene: 9. This CDR3 has 17 amino acids. The CDR3 DNA reads TGTGCCAGCAGCCTCACTAGCGGGAGGGCCGGGGCCTACGAGCAGTACTTC. Its protein product is CASSLTSGRAGAYEQYF. Looking up the rest from reference TRBV7-2 and TRBJ2-7 gives the full variable domain: GAGVSQSPSNKVTEKGKDVELRCDPISGHTALYWYRQSLGQGLEFLIYFQGNSAPDKSGLPSDRFSAERTGGSVSTLTIQRTQQEDSAVYLCASSLTSGRAGAYEQYFGPGTRLTVT.

Turning to this clone: Its ends do not fully match the called genes, so a read error is possible. The CDR3 protein is CASRQTSGGLLF. The CDR3 DNA follows: TGTGCCAGCAGACAGACTAGCGGGGGCCTTCTCTTC. The chain uses TRBV12-3 or TRBV12-4 and TRBJ2-1; the match to TRBD2 covers 12 bases. The CDR3 spans 12 residues.

This chain joins TRBV13 and TRBJ1-5, with 8 positions matching TRBD1. CDR3 length: 16 residues. The V segment lost 6 bases and the J segment 7 bases; nucleotides outside the gene matches: 14. Germline CDR1 and CDR2: PRHDT and FYEKMQ (reference sequence). CDR3 coding DNA: TGTGCCAGCAGGGATTCAGCAGGGGGCGCACAACAGCCCCAGCATTTT. It translates to CASRDSAGGAQQPQHF.

V and J are TRBV19 and TRBJ1-2, with a possible D match to TRBD1 (6 bases). V was cut by 6 bases and J by 5 bases, with 16 bases left in between. Germline V lookup: CDR1 LNHDA, CDR2 SQIVND (reference sequence). This CDR3 region has 14 residues. CDR3 protein: CASRIRGGEYGYTF. DNA for the CDR3: TGTGCCAGTAGAATACGGGGGGGCGAGTATGGCTACACCTTC.

The chain has TRBV30 and TRBJ1-5, with TRBD1 matching over 8 bases. Looked up from germline, CDR1 is GTSNPN and CDR2 is SVGIG (reference sequence). The J segment lost 4 bases and the V segment lost 1 base, leaving 3 bases of the junction unmatched. CDR3 size: 14 residues. This CDR3 is CAWSADRGNQPQHF. CDR3 coding DNA: TGTGCCTGGAGTGCAGACAGGGGAAATCAGCCCCAGCATTTT.

This chain links TRBV6-5 with TRBJ1-6, with D perhaps matching TRBD1 (6 bases). The CDR3 covers 15 residues. With 3 bases removed from V and 5 bases from J, the gap between germline ends came to 11 bases. Germline CDR1 is MNHEY and CDR2 is SVGAGI. The CDR3 DNA sequence: TGTGCCAGCAGTTATGACGGGACAAATAATTCACCCCTCCACTTT. Its translation is CASSYDGTNNSPLHF.

This clone appeared a single time. The V and J genes are TRBV11-2 and TRBJ2-1; no clear D gene. V was pared by 4 bases and J by 1 base, with 14 bases between. Per germline, CDR1 SGHAT and CDR2 FQNNGV. The CDR3 is made up of 16 amino acids. CDR3 sequence (DNA): TGTGCCAGCAGCTCCCCCGGCAGAGGATCCTACAATGAGCAGTTCTTC. It is translated as CASSSPGRGSYNEQFF.

The chain employs TRBV24-1 and TRBJ2-7; the match to TRBD1 covers 7 bases. After removal of 1 base from V and 2 bases from J, the junction contained 7 bases not matched to a gene. Germline V gene lookup returns CDR1 KGHDR and CDR2 SFDVKD. The CDR3 runs 16 residues. CDR3: CATSDLRGDRAYEQYF. The CDR3 nucleotides are TGTGCCACCAGTGATTTACGGGGAGACAGGGCCTACGAGCAGTACTTC.

This clone was detected only once. The chain couples TRBV6-5 to TRBJ2-5, with D unclear. CDR1 is MNHEY and CDR2 is SVGAGI in the germline V gene. The CDR3 covers 14 residues. The germline V and J ends were trimmed by 7 bases and 0 bases, with 12 bases remaining between them. CDR3: CASTPFPYQETQYF. The CDR3 DNA reads TGTGCCAGCACCCCCTTTCCGTACCAAGAGACCCAGTACTTC.

The chain has TRBV6-8 and TRBJ2-7, with 10 bases lining up with TRBD2. Trimming took 10 bases from V and 2 from J; bases not matched to a gene: 14. Germline CDR1 is MNHGY and CDR2 is SAAAGT. The CDR3 loop spans 16 amino acids. CDR3 DNA: TGTGCCACCTCGAAATCCCCTAGCGGGAGACCCTACGAGCAGTACTTC. Amino acids: CATSKSPSGRPYEQYF.

Details on this clone: Mismatch with germline at one junction end may stem from a read error. This chain joins TRBV28 and TRBJ2-5; D perhaps matches TRBD2 (6 bases). Germline CDR1 and CDR2: MDHEN and SYDVKM. This CDR3 comprises 12 residues. CDR3 DNA: TGTGCCAGCAGTCTTAGGAAGCTAGCGTCCCACTTC. Protein product: CASSLRKLASHF.

The chain carries TRBV3-1 (or the pseudogene TRBV3-2) and TRBJ2-3; TRBD2 is a possible D gene (7 bases). This CDR3 has 14 residues. Germline-derived CDR1 and CDR2 are LGHDT and YNNKEL (reference sequence). The V gene lost 7 bases and the J gene lost 5 bases, with 16 bases spanning the gap. CDR3 sequence reads: CASTMGGLGDTQYF. CDR3 bases: TGTGCCAGCACCATGGGGGGGCTGGGAGATACGCAGTATTTT.